This T cell receptor beta chain originates from a study of blood T cell repertoires in COVID-19. At the level of the study: Samples representing acute and convalescent COVID-19 were sourced from the United States, Italy and Spain. The cDNA or gDNA used as material had been derived from T cells, B-cell-depleted T cells, or PBMCs.

Trimming removed 0 bases at V and 0 bases at J, with 7 bases between. The CDR3 runs 14 residues. CDR1 and CDR2 (germline): SGHNT, YYREEE (reference sequence). The authors' processing: Reference gene primer amplification yielded estimated nucleated cell counts. Clones were sequenced by immunoSEQ multiplex PCR, and TCRdb holds only the in-frame ones, with some missing. For V, J and clone size, that table is used; D and trimming come from the DNA. The profile shows some 160,000 clones, around 92% of them singletons. The chain links TRBV5-4 to TRBJ2-7; D not certain. This TCR was sampled from a man in his 60s with acute or convalescent COVID-19. Material for sequencing was peripheral blood. This chain's CDR3 is CASSLDADSYEQYF. The CDR3 nucleotides are TGTGCCAGCAGCTTGGATGCAGACTCCTACGAGCAGTACTTC.